Sequencing of this T cell receptor (beta chain) was carried out in a study of post-analysis software for immune sequencing data. The study, taken as a whole, reports: TRBV5-6, TRBV5-1 and TRBV20-1 were among five TRBV segments more frequent in patients than controls.

The length of the CDR3 is 14 residues. CDR1 and CDR2 (germline): SQVTM, ANQGSEA. Of note for this clonotype: Its target is not known.

Unique molecular identifiers were built into the TCR beta cDNA libraries. TCRdb redid the calling of the PCR reads with MiXCR, one entry per CDR3 protein. This table has about 770,000 distinct CDR3 sequences, about half appearing once. V is TRBV29-1 and J is TRBJ2-1; D might be TRBD1 (6 bases). The J call may be faulty, since TRBJ2-7 better matches the DNA end. The receptor's source is a girl aged 5 to 17 with multiple sclerosis. Sequencing was performed on blood. This chain's CDR3 is CSVGAGESYNEQYF. CDR3 DNA: TGCAGCGTTGGGGCAGGGGAGTCCTACAATGAGCAGTACTTC.